This T cell receptor (beta chain) was captured in a study of beta chain features in type 1 diabetes. A remark on this clone: Its antigen is still unknown.

Overall study findings and caveats: Shortening of TCRB CDR3s, moderate but significant, appeared in all four CD4+ subsets of Type 1 diabetes patients.

CDR1 and CDR2 from the germline V gene are MNHNS and SASEGT. Deletions cut 1 base from V and 1 base from J, with 16 bases between. The CDR3 length is 17 residues. Of the isolated RNA, all was reverse transcribed, and so the sequenced material was expressed TCRB transcripts. Here immunoSEQ multiplex PCR was the method, and the copy in TCRdb shows in-frame clones only, minus some. The data show approximately 150,000 clones, around 9% seen once. This receptor was taken from a man between 25 and 39 years old with type 1 diabetes. Sequencing input: central memory CD4+ T cells from blood. The chain combines TRBV6-1 with TRBJ1-1, with a tentative D call TRBD1 (5 bases). CDR3 in DNA: TGTGCCAGCAGTGAAGGATCTGGGGCATGGGGGAACACTGAAGCTTTCTTT. This gives the protein CASSEGSGAWGNTEAFF.